This is a list of T cell receptor beta chains from one sample in a study of cytomegalovirus exposure and HLA in healthy donors. Assay used: immunoSEQ multiplex PCR; TCRdb lists only in-frame clones, some missing. The repertoire holds approximately 190,000 clones, with 81% as singletons. Sequenced input: PBMCs. These receptor sequences come from a man in his fifties in good health and CMV-seronegative. CDR3s include the opening cysteine and the closing phenylalanine or tryptophan. A D gene is named only where the DNA matches it firmly. Rows give clone size only sometimes, using once, few, many, or a class for an expanded clone.

v_call	d_call	j_call	clone_size	cdr3_nt	cdr3_aa
TRBV5-1	.	TRBJ2-7	.	TGCGCCAGCACCCTACAGGGTAACGAGCAGTACTTC	CASTLQGNEQYF
TRBV30	.	TRBJ2-2	once	TGTGCCTGGAGTTCCGTGAGGACCGGGGAGCTGTTTTTT	CAWSSVRTGELFF
TRBV4-3	.	TRBJ2-7	few	TGCGCCAGCAGCCAGGGGAGAACGGGCGAGCAGTACTTC	CASSQGRTGEQYF
TRBV10-3	TRBD1	TRBJ2-2	.	TGTGCCATTCTACCGGACAGGGTCAACACCGGGGAGCTGTTTTTT	CAILPDRVNTGELFF
TRBV29-1	.	TRBJ1-1	few	TGCAGCGTTGATACCTGGCGCGGGAACACTGAAGCTTTCTTT	CSVDTWRGNTEAFF
TRBV4-2	.	TRBJ2-5	.	TGTGCCAGCAGCCAACTTCCGTACCAAGAGACCCAGTACTTC	CASSQLPYQETQYF
TRBV6-5	TRBD1	TRBJ2-5	.	TGTGCCAGCAGTTACTCGGGGCAGGGGGCGCGGAAGACCCAGTACTTC	CASSYSGQGARKTQYF
TRBV5-4	.	TRBJ2-6	.	TGTGCCAGCAGCTTGGACGGTCTAAGCTCTGGGGCCAACGTCCTGACTTTC	CASSLDGLSSGANVLTF
TRBV5-1	.	TRBJ1-1	once	TGCGCCAGCAGCTATGAGGGGGAGTTCGGAACTGAAGCTTTCTTT	CASSYEGEFGTEAFF
TRBV19	TRBD1	TRBJ1-2	once	TGTGCCAGCCGTTTCGGACTTCAGGGGGCGGATGTCACCTTC	CASRFGLQGADVTF
TRBV7-8	TRBD2	TRBJ2-3	.	TGTGCCAGCAGCTTATGGGGTAGCGGGGTAGGAGATACGCAGTATTTT	CASSLWGSGVGDTQYF
TRBV25-1	.	TRBJ1-6	few	TGTGCCAGCAGGACAGTAGATAATTCACCCCTCCACTTT	CASRTVDNSPLHF
TRBV4-3	TRBD2	TRBJ2-2	.	TGCGCCAGCAGCCAAGATACGCGGGGGGGCCCAGACACCGGGGAGCTGTTTTTT	CASSQDTRGGPDTGELFF
TRBV29-1	.	TRBJ2-3	.	TGCAGCGCCGGACAGAGTTCAGATACGCAGTATTTT	CSAGQSSDTQYF
TRBV19	TRBD1	TRBJ2-7	.	TGTGCCAGTAGTATGGGGGACAGGGGATCCTACGAGCAGTACTTC	CASSMGDRGSYEQYF
TRBV5-1	.	TRBJ2-1	few	TGCGCCAGCAGCTTGGATGGGGGCGAGCAGTTCTTC	CASSLDGGEQFF
TRBV28	.	TRBJ1-3	few	TGTGCCAGCAGCAATACCCCAAATCGACTGCGGGTCTCCGGAAACACCATATATTTT	CASSNTPNRLRVSGNTIYF
TRBV9	.	TRBJ1-2	once	TGTGCCAGCAGCTCCGGTCCTAGCTATGGCTACACCTTC	CASSSGPSYGYTF
TRBV4-2	TRBD2	TRBJ2-3	.	TGTGCCAGCAGCCTAGAAGGGGACTATGAGGATACGCAGTATTTT	CASSLEGDYEDTQYF
TRBV6-5	TRBD1	TRBJ2-2	.	TGTGCCAGCAGTGGACAGGGGGCGCGAACCGGGGAGCTGTTTTTT	CASSGQGARTGELFF
TRBV4-2	TRBD1	TRBJ1-6	few	TGTGCCAGCAAGACGGGACAGGGAGCACCCCTCCACTTT	CASKTGQGAPLHF
TRBV29-1	.	TRBJ1-3	.	TGCAGCGTACTGTCGGCCGGGGGAAACACCATATATTTT	CSVLSAGGNTIYF
TRBV7-8	.	TRBJ1-2	.	TGTGCCAGCAGCTTAGTCGCTGGGAGTAAGGACTATGGCTACACCTTC	CASSLVAGSKDYGYTF
TRBV10-2	TRBD1	TRBJ1-4	.	TGCGCCAGCCGGAAGGGACAGTCCCAAAATGAAAAACTGTTTTTT	CASRKGQSQNEKLFF
TRBV28	TRBD1	TRBJ1-5	.	TGTGCCAGCAGTTCCGGAGACAGGGACAATCAGCCCCAGCATTTT	CASSSGDRDNQPQHF
TRBV19	TRBD1	TRBJ2-7	.	TGTGCCAGTACCGTCGGACAGGGTTTCGGTGAGCAGTACTTC	CASTVGQGFGEQYF
TRBV10-1	.	TRBJ1-1	few	TGCGCCAGCAGTGAGCAGGACACAGGACCCGCGTCTGAAGCTTTCTTT	CASSEQDTGPASEAFF
TRBV18	TRBD1	TRBJ2-7	.	TGTGCCAGCTCGACAGGGAACGACGAGCAGTACTTC	CASSTGNDEQYF
TRBV11-2	TRBD1	TRBJ2-3	.	TGTGCCAGCAGCTCATACAGGGGGAATACGCAGTATTTT	CASSSYRGNTQYF
TRBV6-5	TRBD1	TRBJ1-2	.	TGTGCCAGCAGACCCGGGACAGGGGTTGGCTACACCTTC	CASRPGTGVGYTF
TRBV27	TRBD1	TRBJ2-7	.	TGTGCCAGCACTACGGTTACAGGGGGCTCCTACGAGCAGTACTTC	CASTTVTGGSYEQYF
TRBV19	TRBD2	TRBJ2-7	.	TGTGCCAGTAGTCCCGGGACTACCTGGATAATTGGCCGCTACGAGCAGTACTTC	CASSPGTTWIIGRYEQYF
TRBV19	.	TRBJ1-5	.	TGTGCCAGTAGTACGGCGGGGGGGGGCAATCAGCCCCAGCATTTT	CASSTAGGGNQPQHF
TRBV5-5	.	TRBJ2-7	.	TGTGCCAGCAGCGCGGGACTTGACTCCTACGAGCAGTACTTC	CASSAGLDSYEQYF
TRBV7-2	TRBD2	TRBJ2-3	.	TGTGCCAGCAGCTTAGGGGGAAGGAGCGGGGGGCCGACAGATACGCAGTATTTT	CASSLGGRSGGPTDTQYF
TRBV6-5	TRBD1	TRBJ1-2	once	TGTGCCAGCAGACCGGACAGGAACTATGGCTACACCTTC	CASRPDRNYGYTF
TRBV7-2	TRBD1	TRBJ2-2	.	TGTGCCAGCAGCTTACAGGGGGCCGGGGAGCTGTTTTTT	CASSLQGAGELFF